This TCR beta chain was observed in a study of OX40 agonist ivuxolimab in advanced cancers. Findings and limits, study-wide: With doses of 0.1-3.0 mg/kg, partial responders showed among the lowest clonal expansion.

The CDR3 contains 14 residues. Germline CDR1 is LNHNV and CDR2 is YYDKDF (reference sequence). Trimming took off 4 bases at V and 4 bases at J, with 13 bases between the two ends. Turning to this clone: Its target is not known.

TCRdb's copy holds only in-frame clones and misses some; the assay was immunoSEQ multiplex PCR. The repertoire includes tens of thousands of clones, just under 90% of them detected once, and approximately 2% sits in the top ten. This rearrangement joins TRBV15 to TRBJ1-2, with D maybe TRBD1 (6 bases). The source was CD4+ or CD8+ T cells sorted from blood, collected in a trial of the OX40 agonist ivuxolimab. The sequence was obtained from an adult with an advanced solid tumor such as melanoma, head and neck, liver or kidney cancer. The CDR3 here is CATSTKQGAYGYTF. CDR3 nucleotide sequence: TGTGCCACCAGCACAAAACAGGGCGCCTATGGCTACACCTTC.